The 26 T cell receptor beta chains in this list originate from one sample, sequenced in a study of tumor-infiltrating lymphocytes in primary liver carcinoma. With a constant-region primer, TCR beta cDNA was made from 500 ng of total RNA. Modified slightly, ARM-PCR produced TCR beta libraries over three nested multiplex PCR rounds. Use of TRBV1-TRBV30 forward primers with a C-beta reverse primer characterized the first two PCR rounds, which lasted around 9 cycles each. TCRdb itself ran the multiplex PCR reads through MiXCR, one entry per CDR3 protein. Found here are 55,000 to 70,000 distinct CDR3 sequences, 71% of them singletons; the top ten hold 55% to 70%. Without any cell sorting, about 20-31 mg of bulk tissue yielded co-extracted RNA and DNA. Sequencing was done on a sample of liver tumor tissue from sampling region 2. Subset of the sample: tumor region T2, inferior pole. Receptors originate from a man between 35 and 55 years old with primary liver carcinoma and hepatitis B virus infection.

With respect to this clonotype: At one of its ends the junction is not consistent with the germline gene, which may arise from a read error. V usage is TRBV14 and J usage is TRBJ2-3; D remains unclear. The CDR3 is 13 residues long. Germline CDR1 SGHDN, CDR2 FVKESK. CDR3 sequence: CASSLSRSDTQCF. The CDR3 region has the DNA TGTGCCAGCAGCCTAAGCAGGTCAGATACGCAGTGTTTT.

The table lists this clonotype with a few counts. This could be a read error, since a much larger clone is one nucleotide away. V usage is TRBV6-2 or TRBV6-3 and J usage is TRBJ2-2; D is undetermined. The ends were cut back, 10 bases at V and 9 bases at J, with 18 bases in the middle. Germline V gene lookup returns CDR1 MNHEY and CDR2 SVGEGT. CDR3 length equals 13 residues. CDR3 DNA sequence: TGTGCCAACACCATAGGGTCCCACCGGGAGCTGTTTTTT. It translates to CANTIGSHRELFF.

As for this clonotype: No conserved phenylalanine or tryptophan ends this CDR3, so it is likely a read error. The CDR3 DNA reads as TGTGCCAGCAGCTCTGGGGGAAGCTCTGTTGGAGCCCGCACAGATTCGCAGTATCTT. Its translation: CASSSGGSSVGARTDSQYL. The chain joins TRBV11-1 to TRBJ2-3, with D perhaps assigned TRBD1 or TRBD2 (5 bases each). The CDR3 spans 19 residues. The germline CDR1 and CDR2 sequences are SGHAT and FQDESV (reference sequence).

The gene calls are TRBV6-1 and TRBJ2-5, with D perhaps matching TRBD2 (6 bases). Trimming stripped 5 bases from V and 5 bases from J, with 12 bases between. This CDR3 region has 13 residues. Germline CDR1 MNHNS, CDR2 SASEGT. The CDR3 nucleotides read TGTGCCAGCAGTCGGGGGTCGGAGGAGACCCAGTACTTC. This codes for CASSRGSEETQYF.

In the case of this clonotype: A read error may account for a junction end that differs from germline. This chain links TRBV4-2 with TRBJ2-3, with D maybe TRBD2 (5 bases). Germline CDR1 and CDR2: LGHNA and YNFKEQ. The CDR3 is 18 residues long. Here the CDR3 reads CVSSQVALLVGATDTQYF. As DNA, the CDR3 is TGTGTCAGCAGCCAAGTGGCACTTCTAGTGGGAGCGACAGATACGCAGTATTTT.

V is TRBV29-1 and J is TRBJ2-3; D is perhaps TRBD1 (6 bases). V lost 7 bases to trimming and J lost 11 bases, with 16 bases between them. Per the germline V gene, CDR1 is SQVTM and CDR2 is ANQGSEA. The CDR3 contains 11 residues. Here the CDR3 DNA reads TGCAGCGGAACCCAGGGGTCCAGGCAGTATTTT. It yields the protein CSGTQGSRQYF.

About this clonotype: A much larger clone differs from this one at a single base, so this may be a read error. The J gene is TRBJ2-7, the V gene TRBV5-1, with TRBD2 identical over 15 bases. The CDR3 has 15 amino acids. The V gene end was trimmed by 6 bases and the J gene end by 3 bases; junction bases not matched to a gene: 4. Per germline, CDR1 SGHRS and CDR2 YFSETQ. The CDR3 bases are TGCGCCAGCAACCCGGGACTAGCGGGGGGCTACGAGCAGTACTTC. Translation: CASNPGLAGGYEQYF.

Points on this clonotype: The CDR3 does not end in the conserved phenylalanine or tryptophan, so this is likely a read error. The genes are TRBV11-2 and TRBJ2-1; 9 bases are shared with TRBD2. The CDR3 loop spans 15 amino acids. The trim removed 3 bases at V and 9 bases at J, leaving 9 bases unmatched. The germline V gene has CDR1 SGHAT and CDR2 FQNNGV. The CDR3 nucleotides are TGTGCCAGCAGCTTCGGACTAGCGAGAAACAGTGAGCAGTTCTTA. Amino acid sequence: CASSFGLARNSEQFL.

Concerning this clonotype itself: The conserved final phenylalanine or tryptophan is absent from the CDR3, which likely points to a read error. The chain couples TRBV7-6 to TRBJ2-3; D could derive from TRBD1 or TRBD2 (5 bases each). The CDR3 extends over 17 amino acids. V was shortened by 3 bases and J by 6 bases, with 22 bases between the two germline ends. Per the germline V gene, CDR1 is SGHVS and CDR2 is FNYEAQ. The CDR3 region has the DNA TGTGCCAGCAGCTTCACGTCCGGGGACCTGGTTCTGGATACGCAGTATGTT. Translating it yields CASSFTSGDLVLDTQYV.

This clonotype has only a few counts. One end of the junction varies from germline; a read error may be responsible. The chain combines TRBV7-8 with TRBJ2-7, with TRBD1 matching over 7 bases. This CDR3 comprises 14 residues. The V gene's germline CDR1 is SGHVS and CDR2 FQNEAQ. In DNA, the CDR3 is TGTACCAGCGGAACAGGGGCTCTAGGGGTCGAGCAGTACTTC. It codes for CTSGTGALGVEQYF.

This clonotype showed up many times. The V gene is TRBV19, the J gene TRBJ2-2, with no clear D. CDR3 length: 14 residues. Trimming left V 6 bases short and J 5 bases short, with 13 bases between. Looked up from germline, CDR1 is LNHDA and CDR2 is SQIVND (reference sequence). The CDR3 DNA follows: TGTGCCAGTAGCCCAATGTCCATAACCGGGGAGCTGTTTTTT. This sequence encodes CASSPMSITGELFF.

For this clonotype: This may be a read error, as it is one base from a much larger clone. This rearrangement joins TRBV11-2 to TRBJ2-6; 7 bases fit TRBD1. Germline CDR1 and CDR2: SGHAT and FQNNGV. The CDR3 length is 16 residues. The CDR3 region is CASSLTGRTGANILTF. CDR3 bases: TGTGCCAGCAGCTTGACAGGGAGAACTGGGGCCAACATCCTGACTTTC.

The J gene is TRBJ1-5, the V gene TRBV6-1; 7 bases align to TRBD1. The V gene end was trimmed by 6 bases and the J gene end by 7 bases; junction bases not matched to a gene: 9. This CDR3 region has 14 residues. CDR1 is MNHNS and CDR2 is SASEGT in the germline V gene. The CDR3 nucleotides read TGTGCCAGCAGCCCCTCACAGGGGAAGCAGCCCCAGCATTTT. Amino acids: CASSPSQGKQPQHF.

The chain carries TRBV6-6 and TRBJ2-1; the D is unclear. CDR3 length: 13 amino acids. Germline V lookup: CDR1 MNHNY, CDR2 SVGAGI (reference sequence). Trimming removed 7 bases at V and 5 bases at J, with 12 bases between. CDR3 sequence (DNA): TGTGCCAGCAATTCATTAGAAAACAATGAGCAGTTCTTC. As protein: CASNSLENNEQFF.

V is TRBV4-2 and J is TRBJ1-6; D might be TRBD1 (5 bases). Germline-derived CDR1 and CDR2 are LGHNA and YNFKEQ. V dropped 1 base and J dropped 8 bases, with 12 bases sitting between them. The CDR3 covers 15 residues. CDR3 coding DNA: TGTGCCAGCAGCCAAGCTGGGGCGAAGGATTCACCCCTCCACTTT. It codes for CASSQAGAKDSPLHF.

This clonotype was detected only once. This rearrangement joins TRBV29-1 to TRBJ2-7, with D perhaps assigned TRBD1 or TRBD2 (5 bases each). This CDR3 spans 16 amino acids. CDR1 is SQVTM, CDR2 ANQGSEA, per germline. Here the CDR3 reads CITMTSGTGTPHEQYF. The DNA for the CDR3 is TGCATCACCATGACATCTGGGACCGGCACTCCCCACGAGCAGTACTTC.

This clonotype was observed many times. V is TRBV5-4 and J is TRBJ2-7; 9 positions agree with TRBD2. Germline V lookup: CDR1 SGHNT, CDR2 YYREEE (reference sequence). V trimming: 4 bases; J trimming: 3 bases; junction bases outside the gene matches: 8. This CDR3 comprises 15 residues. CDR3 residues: CASSILAGRGYEQYF. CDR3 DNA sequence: TGTGCCAGCAGCATCCTAGCGGGAAGGGGCTACGAGCAGTACTTC.

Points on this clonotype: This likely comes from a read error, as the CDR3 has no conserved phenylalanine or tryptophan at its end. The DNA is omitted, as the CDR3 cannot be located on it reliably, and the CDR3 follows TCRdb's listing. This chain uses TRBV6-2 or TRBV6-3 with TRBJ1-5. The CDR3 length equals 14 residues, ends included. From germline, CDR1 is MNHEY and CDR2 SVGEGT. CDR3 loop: CASSYSVGRQPHHS.

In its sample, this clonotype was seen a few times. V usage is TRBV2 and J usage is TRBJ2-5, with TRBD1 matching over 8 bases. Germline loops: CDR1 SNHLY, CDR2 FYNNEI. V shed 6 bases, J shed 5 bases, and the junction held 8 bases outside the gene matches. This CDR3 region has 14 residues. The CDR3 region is CASRDDRGWETQYF. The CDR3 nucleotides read TGTGCCAGCAGAGACGACAGGGGATGGGAGACCCAGTACTTC.

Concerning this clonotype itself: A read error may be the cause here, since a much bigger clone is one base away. The CDR3 protein is CASSPDGYQLQHF. In DNA, the CDR3 is TGCGCCAGCAGCCCGGACGGTTATCAGCTCCAGCATTTT. The V and J genes are TRBV5-1 and TRBJ1-5; D gene uncertain. Germline V CDR1 and CDR2: SGHRS, YFSETQ. This CDR3 is built from 13 residues.

CDR3 sequence: CASSLPGLVRIEQFF. In nucleotides, the CDR3 is TGTGCCAGCAGTCTTCCGGGACTAGTACGCATTGAGCAGTTCTTC. The V and J genes are TRBV11-2 and TRBJ2-1, with TRBD2 matching 8 bases. With 6 bases clipped from V and 9 bases from J, the junction kept 13 bases outside the gene matches. The CDR3 spans 15 residues. CDR1 and CDR2 (germline): SGHAT, FQNNGV.

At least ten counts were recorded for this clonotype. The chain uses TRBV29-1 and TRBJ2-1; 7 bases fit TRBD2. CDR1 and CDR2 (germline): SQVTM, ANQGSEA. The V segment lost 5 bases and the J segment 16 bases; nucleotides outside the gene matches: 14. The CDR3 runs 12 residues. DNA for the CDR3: TGCAGCGTTTCTCACCCGTCTGGGACTATTTTCTTC. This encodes CSVSHPSGTIFF.

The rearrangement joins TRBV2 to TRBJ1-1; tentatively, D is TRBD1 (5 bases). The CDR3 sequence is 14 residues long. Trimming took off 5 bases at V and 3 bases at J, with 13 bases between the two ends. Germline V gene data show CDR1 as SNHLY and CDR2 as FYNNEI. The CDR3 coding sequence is TGTGCCAGCAGTTATGAGCCCAGGGACACTGAAGCTTTCTTT. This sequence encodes CASSYEPRDTEAFF.

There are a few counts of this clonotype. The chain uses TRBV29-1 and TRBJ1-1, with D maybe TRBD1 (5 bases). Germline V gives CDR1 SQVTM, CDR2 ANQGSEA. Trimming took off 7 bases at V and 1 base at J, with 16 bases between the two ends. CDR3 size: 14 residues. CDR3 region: CSGRRGGENTEAFF. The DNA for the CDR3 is TGCAGCGGCCGCCGGGGGGGGGAGAACACTGAAGCTTTCTTT.

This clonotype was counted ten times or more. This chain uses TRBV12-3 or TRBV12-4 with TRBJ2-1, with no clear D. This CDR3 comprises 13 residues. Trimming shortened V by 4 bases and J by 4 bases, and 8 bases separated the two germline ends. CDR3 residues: CASSSLVYNEQFF. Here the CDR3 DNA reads TGTGCCAGCAGTTCCCTCGTTTACAATGAGCAGTTCTTC.

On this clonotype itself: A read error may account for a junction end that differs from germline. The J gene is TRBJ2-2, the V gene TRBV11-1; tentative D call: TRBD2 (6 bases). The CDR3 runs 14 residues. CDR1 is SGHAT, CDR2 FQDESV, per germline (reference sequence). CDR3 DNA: TGTGCCAGCAGCTTTACGGGGGTTACCGGGGAGCTATCTTTT. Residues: CASSFTGVTGELSF.